These 16 T cell receptor beta chains were all obtained from the same sample, sequenced in a study of blood T cell repertoires in COVID-19. Sequencing used immunoSEQ multiplex PCR; TCRdb keeps in-frame clones, though not all of them. The sample has more than 50,000 clones; 90% are singletons. The sequenced sample was peripheral blood. Source of these receptors: a man older than 75 with acute or convalescent COVID-19.

The chain uses TRBV11-2 and TRBJ1-1; possible D gene TRBD1, 6 bases. The CDR3 totals 12 residues. V lost 6 bases to trimming and J lost 11 bases, with 16 bases between them. The germline V gene has CDR1 SGHAT and CDR2 FQNNGV. Here the CDR3 DNA reads TGTGCCAGCAGACACCAGGCCCAGGGGGCTTTCTTT. Protein sequence: CASRHQAQGAFF.

This rearrangement joins TRBV18 to TRBJ1-2; 12 bases align to TRBD1. With V trimmed by 2 bases and J by 5 bases, 6 bases remained unmatched. CDR3 length: 16 residues. Germline V CDR1 and CDR2: KGHSH, LQKENI. CDR3 region: CASSPGGTGGSYGYTF. The CDR3 DNA follows: TGTGCCAGCTCACCAGGTGGGACAGGGGGCTCGTATGGCTACACCTTC. Complete variable domain (other parts from reference TRBV18 and TRBJ1-2): NAGVMQNPRHLVRRRGQEARLRCSPMKGHSHVYWYRQLPEEGLKFMVYLQKENIIDESGMPKERFSAEFPKEGPSILRIQQVVRGDSAAYFCASSPGGTGGSYGYTFGSGTRLTVV.

The rearrangement links TRBV10-3 to TRBJ2-1; 11 bases match TRBD2. The CDR3 is made up of 17 amino acids. The germline V gene encodes CDR1 ENHRY and CDR2 SYGVKD. V shed 4 bases, J shed 6 bases, and the junction held 11 bases outside the gene matches. The CDR3 spells CAISGAPGLAGRNEQFF. CDR3 in DNA: TGTGCCATCAGTGGGGCGCCTGGACTAGCGGGTCGCAATGAGCAGTTCTTC.

The chain is built from TRBV15 and TRBJ2-7, with D possibly matching TRBD1 (7 bases). CDR3 length equals 15 residues. Trimming removed 1 base at V and 4 bases at J, with 14 bases between. The germline gives CDR1 LNHNV, CDR2 YYDKDF (reference sequence). CDR3 protein: CATSRGGGGGYEQYF. Here the CDR3 DNA reads TGTGCCACCAGCAGAGGTGGAGGGGGCGGGTACGAGCAGTACTTC.

This clone was observed a few times. The chain recombines TRBV7-9 with TRBJ1-4; D is possibly TRBD1 (5 bases). With 1 base removed from V and 5 bases from J, the gap between germline ends came to 17 bases. CDR3 length: 17 residues. Germline V gives CDR1 SEHNR, CDR2 FQNEAQ (reference sequence). The CDR3 sequence: CASSLVLGGQGNEKLFF. CDR3 bases: TGTGCCAGCAGCTTAGTTCTCGGGGGTCAAGGAAATGAAAAACTGTTTTTT.

The chain links TRBV5-1 to TRBJ1-2, with TRBD1 matching over 7 bases. V dropped 4 bases and J dropped 6; count of bases not matched to a gene: 12. The CDR3 loop spans 15 amino acids. Germline V gene sequence: CDR1 SGHRS, CDR2 YFSETQ. The CDR3 nucleotides read TGCGCCAGCAGCCGGGACAGATCTACGACTAATGGCTACACCTTC. Translated: CASSRDRSTTNGYTF.

The chain couples TRBV7-9 to TRBJ2-5; 10 bases agree with TRBD2. Trimming removed 1 base from V and 5 bases from J; junction bases left unmatched: 1. The CDR3 sequence is 14 residues long. CDR1 and CDR2 (germline): SEHNR, FQNEAQ (reference sequence). CDR3 nucleotide sequence: TGTGCCAGCAGCTTAGTAGCGGGGGGTGAGACCCAGTACTTC. It translates to CASSLVAGGETQYF.

This chain joins TRBV5-1 and TRBJ1-6, with 9 bases identical to TRBD1. In germline, CDR1 is SGHRS, CDR2 YFSETQ. After removal of 3 bases from V and 9 bases from J, the junction contained 7 bases not matched to a gene. This CDR3 contains 15 residues. CDR3 coding DNA: TGCGCCAGCAGCTCCCTACAGGGGGCTAGTTCACCCCTCCACTTT. Translating it yields CASSSLQGASSPLHF.

The chain links TRBV13 to TRBJ2-7; the match to TRBD2 covers 7 bases. V lost 5 bases to trimming and J lost 1 base; unmatched junction nucleotides: 8. The CDR3 is 15 amino acids. Germline V CDR1 and CDR2: PRHDT, FYEKMQ (reference sequence). DNA of the CDR3: TGTGCCAGCAGCCAACAGGTCGGGGGGTCCTACGAGCAGTACTTC. This gives the protein CASSQQVGGSYEQYF.

This chain connects TRBV6-5 to TRBJ2-3; D is unclear. Germline CDR1 is MNHEY and CDR2 is SVGAGI. Trimming removed 0 bases from V and 2 bases from J, with 12 bases in between. The CDR3 totals 16 residues. CDR3 in amino acids: CASSYSLTPPTDTQYF. CDR3 sequence (DNA): TGTGCCAGCAGTTACTCGTTGACTCCCCCCACAGATACGCAGTATTTT.

V usage is TRBV7-8 and J usage is TRBJ2-5, with a tentative D call TRBD1 (6 bases). V lost 5 bases to trimming and J lost 1 base, with 8 bases between them. Germline lookup yields CDR1 SGHVS and CDR2 FQNEAQ. The CDR3 consists of 13 residues. Here the CDR3 reads CASSRTVQETQYF. In nucleotides, the CDR3 is TGTGCCAGCAGCAGGACAGTCCAAGAGACCCAGTACTTC. The full variable domain, with the rest looked up from reference TRBV7-8 and TRBJ2-5, is GAGVSQSPRYKVAKRGQDVALRCDPISGHVSLFWYQQALGQGPEFLTYFQNEAQLDKSGLPSDRFFAERPEGSVSTLKIQRTQQEDSAVYLCASSRTVQETQYFGPGTRLLVL.

The genes are TRBV28 and TRBJ2-3; 7 bases line up with TRBD2. The CDR3 is 16 amino acids. CDR1 is MDHEN and CDR2 is SYDVKM in the germline V gene. Germline trimming cut 6 bases from V and 4 bases from J; bases unmatched to any gene: 13. CDR3 protein: CASRPDGGKRADTQYF. The CDR3 DNA reads TGTGCCAGCAGACCGGACGGGGGGAAAAGGGCAGATACGCAGTATTTT. The entire variable domain, with the rest obtained from reference TRBV28 and TRBJ2-3, is as follows: DVKVTQSSRYLVKRTGEKVFLECVQDMDHENMFWYRQDPGLGLRLIYFSYDVKMKEKGDIPEGYSVSREKKERFSLILESASTNQTSMYLCASRPDGGKRADTQYFGPGTRLTVL.

J is TRBJ2-7 and V is TRBV18; the match to TRBD2 covers 13 bases. The J segment lost 4 bases and the V segment lost 3 bases, leaving 6 bases of the junction unmatched. Germline CDR1 KGHSH, CDR2 LQKENI. There are 16 residues in the CDR3. The CDR3 sequence is CASSPQLAGGRYEQYF. The CDR3 region has the DNA TGTGCCAGCTCACCCCAACTAGCGGGGGGGCGGTACGAGCAGTACTTC.

The J gene is TRBJ1-1, the V gene TRBV5-4, with D possibly matching TRBD1 (5 bases). CDR1 is SGHNT and CDR2 is YYREEE in the germline V gene (reference sequence). Trimming pared 0 bases from V and 2 bases from J, leaving 14 bases between. The CDR3 runs 16 residues. The CDR3 coding sequence is TGTGCCAGCAGCTTGGCCCGCGTGGGGCGAAACACTGAAGCTTTCTTT. Translation gives CASSLARVGRNTEAFF.

The rearrangement joins TRBV28 to TRBJ2-6; 10 nucleotides match TRBD1. In germline, CDR1 is MDHEN, CDR2 SYDVKM. With V trimmed by 6 bases and J by 1 base, 9 bases remained unmatched. This CDR3 has 18 amino acids. The CDR3 bases are TGTGCCAGCAGCCCTGGGGGACAGGGGATGTCTGGGGCCAACGTCCTGACTTTC. The encoded protein is CASSPGGQGMSGANVLTF.

The V call is TRBV4-2, the J call TRBJ2-7; possible D gene TRBD1, 6 bases. Per germline, CDR1 LGHNA and CDR2 YNFKEQ. This CDR3 contains 14 residues. Trimming removed 0 bases from V and 4 bases from J, with 10 bases in between. DNA of the CDR3: TGTGCCAGCAGCCAAGAGAGCAGGGGATACGAGCAGTACTTC. Amino acid sequence: CASSQESRGYEQYF.